Below, 2 T cell receptor beta chains from the same sample are listed, as sequenced in a study of post-analysis software for immune sequencing data. Findings and limits, study-wide: Controls showed lower frequencies than patients for roughly 5 TRBV segments, and TRBV5-6, TRBV5-1 and TRBV20-1 were among these.

TCR beta cDNA libraries had unique molecular identifiers. TCRdb reanalysed the PCR reads using MiXCR and keeps one entry per CDR3 protein. This sample has roughly 540,000 distinct CDR3 sequences, with roughly 34% found just once. No antigens are known for them. The sample consisted of blood. These receptors were taken from a girl under 18 with multiple sclerosis.

This rearrangement joins TRBV6-1 to TRBJ1-2; no firm D call. The ends were cut back, 2 bases at V and 1 base at J, with 11 bases in the middle. Germline V CDR1 and CDR2: MNHNS, SASEGT. CDR3 length: 15 residues. CDR3 sequence: CASSEMAGSNYGYTF. The CDR3 bases are TGTGCCAGCAGTGAAATGGCAGGTAGTAACTATGGCTACACCTTC.

This chain joins TRBV27 and TRBJ2-6, with D perhaps TRBD2 (5 bases). The CDR3 is 15 amino acids. CDR1 and CDR2 (germline): MNHEY, SMNVEV (reference sequence). With 6 bases removed from V and 3 bases from J, the gap between germline ends came to 12 bases. CDR3 region: CASSQIRGGANVLTF. In nucleotides, the CDR3 is TGTGCCAGCAGCCAGATACGGGGTGGGGCCAACGTCCTGACTTTC. Looking up the rest from reference TRBV27 and TRBJ2-6 gives the full variable domain: EAQVTQNPRYLITVTGKKLTVTCSQNMNHEYMSWYRQDPGLGLRQIYYSMNVEVTDKGDVPEGYKVSRKEKRNFPLILESPSPNQTSLYFCASSQIRGGANVLTFGAGSRLTVL.